A selection of T cell receptor beta chains follows, all from one sample in a study of shared clonotypes between healthy human individuals. The method was immunoSEQ multiplex PCR; TCRdb's version includes in-frame clones alone and lacks a portion of them. This sample has approximately 710,000 clones, with roughly 87% found just once. Sequencing input: memory CD8+ T cells from PBMCs. Source of these receptors: a man in his late teens or twenties in good health. Some clones in this sample may be carry-over from other donors' samples. CDR3s include the opening cysteine and the closing phenylalanine or tryptophan. A D gene is named only where the DNA matches it firmly. Clone size is given for some rows only: seen once, a few or many times, or a class if the clone is expanded.

v_gene: TRBV29-1; j_gene: TRBJ2-7; abundance: .; d_gene: .; CDR3nt: TGCAGCGTGCGGACGGTGAGCCCCTACGAGCAGTACTTC; CDR3aa: CSVRTVSPYEQYF
v_gene: TRBV4-2; j_gene: TRBJ2-7; abundance: once; d_gene: .; CDR3nt: TGTGCCAGCAGCCAGATTACAGGGAGAAGGTACGAGCAGTACTTC; CDR3aa: CASSQITGRRYEQYF
v_gene: TRBV7-9; j_gene: TRBJ2-2; abundance: .; d_gene: .; CDR3nt: TGTGCCAGCAGCTTAGAAGCGGGGGAGCTGTTTTTT; CDR3aa: CASSLEAGELFF
v_gene: TRBV19; j_gene: TRBJ1-5; abundance: .; d_gene: .; CDR3nt: TGTGCCAGTAGTGACACAGATAGCAATCAGCCCCAGCATTTT; CDR3aa: CASSDTDSNQPQHF
v_gene: TRBV27; j_gene: TRBJ2-1; abundance: once; d_gene: TRBD2; CDR3nt: TGTGCCAGCAGTTCCCCACTAGCGGGAGCCTTTGGTGAGCAGTTCTTC; CDR3aa: CASSSPLAGAFGEQFF
v_gene: TRBV7-9; j_gene: TRBJ1-2; abundance: once; d_gene: .; CDR3nt: TGTGCCAGCAGCTTAGGTAGTAGTGGTTATGGCTACACCTTC; CDR3aa: CASSLGSSGYGYTF
v_gene: TRBV2; j_gene: TRBJ2-7; abundance: once; d_gene: .; CDR3nt: TGTGCCAGCAGCCCCGAGTACTTC; CDR3aa: CASSPEYF
v_gene: TRBV4-3; j_gene: TRBJ2-7; abundance: .; d_gene: .; CDR3nt: TGCGCCAGCAGCCATTCCTTGGGGGGAGAAACCGAGCAGTACTTC; CDR3aa: CASSHSLGGETEQYF
v_gene: TRBV7-2; j_gene: TRBJ1-2; abundance: once; d_gene: .; CDR3nt: TGTGCCAGCAGCTTAGCGCGTAGGAATAAGTATGGCTACACCTTC; CDR3aa: CASSLARRNKYGYTF
v_gene: TRBV4-3; j_gene: TRBJ2-7; abundance: .; d_gene: TRBD1; CDR3nt: TGCGCCAGCAGCCAAGTTGGGTCAGGGGGCTACGAGCAGTACTTC; CDR3aa: CASSQVGSGGYEQYF
v_gene: TRBV7-8; j_gene: TRBJ2-3; abundance: .; d_gene: TRBD2; CDR3nt: TGTGCCAGCAGCTTGGCTAGCGGGAGTAGTAGGCGTGTAGCAGATACGCAGTATTTT; CDR3aa: CASSLASGSSRRVADTQYF
v_gene: TRBV7-6; j_gene: TRBJ2-2; abundance: .; d_gene: TRBD2; CDR3nt: TGTGCCAGCAGCTTAGAAGCGGGAGGGCTTCGAAGCACCGGGGAGCTGTTTTTT; CDR3aa: CASSLEAGGLRSTGELFF
v_gene: TRBV11-2; j_gene: TRBJ1-4; abundance: .; d_gene: .; CDR3nt: TGTGCCAGCAGCTTAGACCTCAACCATGAAAAACTGTTTTTT; CDR3aa: CASSLDLNHEKLFF
v_gene: TRBV27; j_gene: TRBJ2-1; abundance: .; d_gene: TRBD2; CDR3nt: TGTGCCAGCAGTCTCGGACTAGCGGGGAATGAGCAGTTCTTC; CDR3aa: CASSLGLAGNEQFF
v_gene: TRBV28; j_gene: TRBJ2-5; abundance: .; d_gene: .; CDR3nt: TGTGCCAGCAGTTTAGAGGTCGGGAACCAAGAGACCCAGTACTTC; CDR3aa: CASSLEVGNQETQYF
v_gene: TRBV13; j_gene: TRBJ2-7; abundance: .; d_gene: TRBD2; CDR3nt: TGTGCCAGCAGCCCATTTGGGCTAGCGGGATCAAGAGAGCAGTACTTC; CDR3aa: CASSPFGLAGSREQYF
v_gene: TRBV30; j_gene: TRBJ1-2; abundance: .; d_gene: .; CDR3nt: TGTGCCTGGGGCATTGACAGACTCTATGGCTACACCTTC; CDR3aa: CAWGIDRLYGYTF
v_gene: TRBV18; j_gene: TRBJ2-3; abundance: .; d_gene: .; CDR3nt: TGTGCCAGCTCACCGGGGGACCTATCCACAGATACGCAGTATTTT; CDR3aa: CASSPGDLSTDTQYF
v_gene: TRBV7-9; j_gene: TRBJ2-7; abundance: .; d_gene: TRBD2; CDR3nt: TGTGCCAGCAGCAAAGGACTAGCGGGAGGCGAGCAGTACTTC; CDR3aa: CASSKGLAGGEQYF
v_gene: TRBV7-8; j_gene: TRBJ2-7; abundance: .; d_gene: .; CDR3nt: TGTGCCAGCAGCTTAGGGAAGAGAGTTGCCGAGCAGTACTTC; CDR3aa: CASSLGKRVAEQYF
v_gene: TRBV7-8; j_gene: TRBJ2-5; abundance: .; d_gene: .; CDR3nt: TGTGCCAGCAGCCGCGTTCAGGGCAGGGGAGAGACCCAGTACTTC; CDR3aa: CASSRVQGRGETQYF
v_gene: TRBV14; j_gene: TRBJ2-1; abundance: once; d_gene: .; CDR3nt: TGTGCCAGCAGCCAGAATTACAATGAGCAGTTCTTC; CDR3aa: CASSQNYNEQFF
v_gene: TRBV5-8; j_gene: TRBJ2-3; abundance: .; d_gene: TRBD2; CDR3nt: TGTGCCAGCAGTTGGGGTAGCGGGATTCTTAATACGCAGTATTTT; CDR3aa: CASSWGSGILNTQYF
v_gene: TRBV28; j_gene: TRBJ2-2; abundance: .; d_gene: .; CDR3nt: TGTGCCAGCAGTTCCATCGGGGGCACCGGGGAGCTGTTTTTT; CDR3aa: CASSSIGGTGELFF
v_gene: TRBV5-5; j_gene: TRBJ2-4; abundance: .; d_gene: TRBD1; CDR3nt: TGTGCCAGCAGCCCGACAGGGGGCGCCGGAAACATTCAGTACTTC; CDR3aa: CASSPTGGAGNIQYF
v_gene: TRBV28; j_gene: TRBJ2-7; abundance: .; d_gene: TRBD1; CDR3nt: TGTGCCAGCAGTTTAAGCGGGGGCCGGACAGGGGGCCGGCACGAGCAGTACTTC; CDR3aa: CASSLSGGRTGGRHEQYF
v_gene: TRBV6-5; j_gene: TRBJ1-1; abundance: .; d_gene: TRBD1; CDR3nt: TGTGCCAGCAGTTACGATGGGACAGATATGAACACTGAAGCTTTCTTT; CDR3aa: CASSYDGTDMNTEAFF
v_gene: TRBV4-1; j_gene: TRBJ1-1; abundance: .; d_gene: .; CDR3nt: TGCGCCAGCAGCCAAGATCCTCAGAGACTCCTGAACACTGAAGCTTTCTTT; CDR3aa: CASSQDPQRLLNTEAFF
v_gene: TRBV2; j_gene: TRBJ2-5; abundance: .; d_gene: .; CDR3nt: .; CDR3aa: CASTQSRFFGEETQYF
v_gene: TRBV7-8; j_gene: TRBJ2-2; abundance: .; d_gene: .; CDR3nt: TGTGCCAGCAGTTCCCTAGACGCAAACACCGGGGAGCTGTTTTTT; CDR3aa: CASSSLDANTGELFF
v_gene: TRBV2; j_gene: TRBJ2-2; abundance: few; d_gene: .; CDR3nt: TGTGCCAGCGCCTCGATGGTCCCCGGAGGGAACACCGGGGAGCTGTTTTTT; CDR3aa: CASASMVPGGNTGELFF
v_gene: TRBV5-4; j_gene: TRBJ1-1; abundance: .; d_gene: .; CDR3nt: TGTGCCAGCAGCTCGGACATAACGAACACTGAAGCTTTCTTT; CDR3aa: CASSSDITNTEAFF
v_gene: TRBV27; j_gene: TRBJ2-7; abundance: .; d_gene: .; CDR3nt: TGTGCCAGCACCCAGGGGTACGAGCAGTACTTC; CDR3aa: CASTQGYEQYF
v_gene: TRBV14; j_gene: TRBJ1-1; abundance: .; d_gene: .; CDR3nt: TGTGCCAGCAGCCAAGTTCGCGGTAAGGACACTGAAGCTTTCTTT; CDR3aa: CASSQVRGKDTEAFF
v_gene: TRBV7-2; j_gene: TRBJ1-5; abundance: once; d_gene: .; CDR3nt: TGTGCCAGCAGCTTAGCGGGGTCGTCTCAGCCCCAGCATTTT; CDR3aa: CASSLAGSSQPQHF
v_gene: TRBV27; j_gene: TRBJ2-2; abundance: .; d_gene: TRBD1; CDR3nt: TGTGCCAGCCAGACAGGGCTTAACACGGAGCTGTTCTTT; CDR3aa: CASQTGLNTELFF
v_gene: TRBV5-8; j_gene: TRBJ1-1; abundance: once; d_gene: .; CDR3nt: TGTGCCAGCAGCCCCCGGGCAGTTGAAGCTTTCTTT; CDR3aa: CASSPRAVEAFF
v_gene: TRBV14; j_gene: TRBJ2-2; abundance: once; d_gene: .; CDR3nt: TGTGCCAGCAGCCGATATAACACCGGGGAGCTGTTTTTT; CDR3aa: CASSRYNTGELFF
v_gene: TRBV7-9; j_gene: TRBJ1-2; abundance: .; d_gene: .; CDR3nt: TGTGCCAGCAGCCCTTGGTTAGAGGGCTACACCTTC; CDR3aa: CASSPWLEGYTF
v_gene: TRBV2; j_gene: TRBJ2-7; abundance: .; d_gene: TRBD2; CDR3nt: TGTGCCAGCACTAGCGGGAGCTCCTACGAGCAGTACTTC; CDR3aa: CASTSGSSYEQYF
v_gene: TRBV5-1; j_gene: TRBJ2-1; abundance: .; d_gene: .; CDR3nt: TGCGCCAGCGAAGGGGGCCTCGGGAGGAATGAGCAGTTCTTC; CDR3aa: CASEGGLGRNEQFF
v_gene: TRBV9; j_gene: TRBJ1-2; abundance: few; d_gene: .; CDR3nt: TGTGCCAGCAGCGTAGGTACAACAAGCTTAAGTGGCTACACCTTC; CDR3aa: CASSVGTTSLSGYTF
v_gene: TRBV9; j_gene: TRBJ2-4; abundance: .; d_gene: .; CDR3nt: TGTGCCAGCAGCGTAGGTGACAAAAACATTCAGTACTTC; CDR3aa: CASSVGDKNIQYF
v_gene: TRBV5-1; j_gene: TRBJ2-7; abundance: .; d_gene: .; CDR3nt: TGCGCCAGCAGCTTTTCTTTACCGGGACACCACTACGAGCAGTACTTC; CDR3aa: CASSFSLPGHHYEQYF
v_gene: TRBV7-8; j_gene: TRBJ2-3; abundance: .; d_gene: TRBD2; CDR3nt: TGTGCCAGCAGCCCGAGGACTAGCGGGAGAACCCCAGATACGCAGTATTTT; CDR3aa: CASSPRTSGRTPDTQYF